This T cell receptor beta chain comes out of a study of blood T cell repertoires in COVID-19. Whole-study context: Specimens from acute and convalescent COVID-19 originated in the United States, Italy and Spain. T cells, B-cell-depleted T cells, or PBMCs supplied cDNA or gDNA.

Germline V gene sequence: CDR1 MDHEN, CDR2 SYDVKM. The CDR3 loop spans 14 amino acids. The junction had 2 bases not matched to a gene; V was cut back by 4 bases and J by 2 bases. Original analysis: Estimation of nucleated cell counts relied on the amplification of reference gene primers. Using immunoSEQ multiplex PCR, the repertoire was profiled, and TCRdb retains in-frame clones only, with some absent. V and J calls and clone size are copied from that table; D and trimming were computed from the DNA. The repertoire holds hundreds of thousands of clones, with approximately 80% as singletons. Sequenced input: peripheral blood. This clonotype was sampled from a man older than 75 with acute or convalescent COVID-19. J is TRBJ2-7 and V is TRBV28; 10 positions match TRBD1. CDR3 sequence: CASSSGQGPYEQYF. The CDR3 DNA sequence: TGTGCCAGCAGTTCGGGACAGGGGCCCTACGAGCAGTACTTC.